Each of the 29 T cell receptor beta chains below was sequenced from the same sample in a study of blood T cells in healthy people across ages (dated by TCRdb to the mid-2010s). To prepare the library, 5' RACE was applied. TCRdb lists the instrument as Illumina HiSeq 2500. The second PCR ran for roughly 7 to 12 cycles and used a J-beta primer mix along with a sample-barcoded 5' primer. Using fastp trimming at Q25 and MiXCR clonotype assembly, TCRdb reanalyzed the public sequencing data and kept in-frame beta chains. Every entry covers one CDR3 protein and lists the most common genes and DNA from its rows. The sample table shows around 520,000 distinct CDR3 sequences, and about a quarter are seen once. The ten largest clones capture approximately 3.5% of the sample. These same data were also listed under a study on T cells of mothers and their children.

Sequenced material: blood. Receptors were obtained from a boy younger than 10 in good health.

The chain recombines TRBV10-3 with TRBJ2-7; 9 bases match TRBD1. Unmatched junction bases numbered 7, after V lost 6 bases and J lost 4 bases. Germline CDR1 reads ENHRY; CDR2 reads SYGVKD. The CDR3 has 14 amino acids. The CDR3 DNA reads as TGTGCCATCAGGACTGGGACAGGGAATTACGAGCAGTACTTC. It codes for CAIRTGTGNYEQYF.

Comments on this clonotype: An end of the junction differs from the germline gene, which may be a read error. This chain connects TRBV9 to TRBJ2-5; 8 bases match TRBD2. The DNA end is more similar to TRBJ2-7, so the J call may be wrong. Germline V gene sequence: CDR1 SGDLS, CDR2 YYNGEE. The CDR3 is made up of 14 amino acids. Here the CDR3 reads CARSVSGGSYEQYF. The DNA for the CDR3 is TGTGCCAGAAGCGTCTCGGGAGGGAGCTACGAGCAGTACTTC.

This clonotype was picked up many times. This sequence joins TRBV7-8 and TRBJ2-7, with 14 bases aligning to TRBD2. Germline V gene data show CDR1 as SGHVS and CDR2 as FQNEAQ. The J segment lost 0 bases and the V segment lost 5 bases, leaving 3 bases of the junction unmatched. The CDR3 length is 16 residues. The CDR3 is CASSIGTSGSSYEQYF. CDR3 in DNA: TGTGCCAGCAGCATTGGGACTAGCGGGAGCTCCTACGAGCAGTACTTC.

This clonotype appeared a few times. The CDR3 DNA reads TGCGCCAGCAGCTTGATCGGGGCCTCGGTCTATGAGCAGTTCTTC. This gives the protein CASSLIGASVYEQFF. The rearrangement links TRBV5-1 to TRBJ2-1; D may correspond to TRBD1 or TRBD2 (5 bases each). V was trimmed by 1 base and J by 8 bases, leaving 16 bases between them. CDR3 length: 15 amino acids. Germline-derived CDR1 and CDR2 are SGHRS and YFSETQ.

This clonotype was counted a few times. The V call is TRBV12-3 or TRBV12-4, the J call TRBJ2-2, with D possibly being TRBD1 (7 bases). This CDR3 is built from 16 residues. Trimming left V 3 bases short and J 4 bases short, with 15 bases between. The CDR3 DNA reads TGTGCCAGCAGTTTCCGACAGGGAGGACCCACCGGGGAGCTGTTTTTT. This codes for CASSFRQGGPTGELFF.

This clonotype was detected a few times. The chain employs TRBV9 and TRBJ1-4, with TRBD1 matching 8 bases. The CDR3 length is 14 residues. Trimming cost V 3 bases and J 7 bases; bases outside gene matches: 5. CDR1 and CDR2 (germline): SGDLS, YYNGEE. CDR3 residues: CASSGGQGGEKLFF. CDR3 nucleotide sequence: TGTGCCAGCAGCGGAGGACAGGGTGGTGAAAAACTGTTTTTT.

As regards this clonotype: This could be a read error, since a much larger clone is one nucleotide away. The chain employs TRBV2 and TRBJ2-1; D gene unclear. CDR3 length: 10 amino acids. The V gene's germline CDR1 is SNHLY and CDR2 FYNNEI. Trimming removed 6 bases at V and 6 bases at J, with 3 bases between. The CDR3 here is CASRLNEQFF. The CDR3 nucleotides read TGTGCCAGCAGGCTCAATGAGCAGTTCTTC.

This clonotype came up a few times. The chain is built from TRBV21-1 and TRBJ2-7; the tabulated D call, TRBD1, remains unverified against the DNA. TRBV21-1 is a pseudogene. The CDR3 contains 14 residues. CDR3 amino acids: CASSPRRTVYEQYF. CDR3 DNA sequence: TGTGCCAGCAGCCCACGTCGGACAGTATACGAGCAGTACTTC.

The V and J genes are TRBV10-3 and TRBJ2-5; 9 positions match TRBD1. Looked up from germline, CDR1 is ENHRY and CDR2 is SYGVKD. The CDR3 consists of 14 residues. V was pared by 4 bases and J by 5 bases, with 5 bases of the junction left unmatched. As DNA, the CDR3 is TGTGCCATCAGTGGTGGACAGGGGAGGGAGACCCAGTACTTC. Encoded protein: CAISGGQGRETQYF.

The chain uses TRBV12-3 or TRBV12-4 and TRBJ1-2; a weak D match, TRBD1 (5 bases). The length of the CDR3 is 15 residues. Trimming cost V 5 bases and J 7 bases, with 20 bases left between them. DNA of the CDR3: TGTGCCAGCAGTCCGCGTCCCAGGGTGGGAGGTGGCTACACCTTC. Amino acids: CASSPRPRVGGGYTF.

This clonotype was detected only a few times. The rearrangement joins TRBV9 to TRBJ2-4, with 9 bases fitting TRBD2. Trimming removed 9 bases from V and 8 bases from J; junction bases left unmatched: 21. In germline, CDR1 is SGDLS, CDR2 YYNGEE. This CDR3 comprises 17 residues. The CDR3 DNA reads TGTGCCACCAAGTTCTGGCGGGGGGGAGAATTGGAAGACATTCAGTACTTC. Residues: CATKFWRGGELEDIQYF.

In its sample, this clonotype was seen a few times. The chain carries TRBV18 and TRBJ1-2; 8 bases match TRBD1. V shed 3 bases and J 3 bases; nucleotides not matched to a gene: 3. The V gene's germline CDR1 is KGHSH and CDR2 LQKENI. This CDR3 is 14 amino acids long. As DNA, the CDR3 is TGTGCCAGCTCACCGGACAGGGTGGACTATGGCTACACCTTC. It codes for CASSPDRVDYGYTF.

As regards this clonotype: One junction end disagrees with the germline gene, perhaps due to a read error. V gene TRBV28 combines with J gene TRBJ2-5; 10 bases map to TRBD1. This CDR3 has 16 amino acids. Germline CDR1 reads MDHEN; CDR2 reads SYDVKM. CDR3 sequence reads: CAGSIPLTGGAETQYF. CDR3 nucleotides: TGTGCCGGCAGCATACCCCTGACAGGGGGCGCGGAGACCCAGTACTTC.

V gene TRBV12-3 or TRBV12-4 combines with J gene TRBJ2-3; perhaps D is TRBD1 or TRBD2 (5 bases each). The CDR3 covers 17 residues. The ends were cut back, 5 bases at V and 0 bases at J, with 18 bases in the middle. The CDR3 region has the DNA TGTGCCAGCAGTAAGACGGGACCCCGTGCTAGCACAGATACGCAGTATTTT. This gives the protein CASSKTGPRASTDTQYF.

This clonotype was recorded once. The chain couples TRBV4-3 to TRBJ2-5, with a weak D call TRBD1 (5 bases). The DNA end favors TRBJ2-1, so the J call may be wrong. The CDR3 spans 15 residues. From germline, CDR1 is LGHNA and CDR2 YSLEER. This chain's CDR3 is CASRKNGAIYNEQFF. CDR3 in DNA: TGCGCCAGCAGAAAGAATGGGGCCATTTACAATGAGCAGTTCTTC.

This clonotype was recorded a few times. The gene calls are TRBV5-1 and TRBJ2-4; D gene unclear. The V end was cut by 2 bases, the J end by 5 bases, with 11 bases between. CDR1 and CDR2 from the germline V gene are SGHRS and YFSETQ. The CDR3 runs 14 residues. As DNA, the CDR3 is TGCGCCAGCAGCTTAGGTGACGGAGAAAACATTCAGTACTTC. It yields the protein CASSLGDGENIQYF.

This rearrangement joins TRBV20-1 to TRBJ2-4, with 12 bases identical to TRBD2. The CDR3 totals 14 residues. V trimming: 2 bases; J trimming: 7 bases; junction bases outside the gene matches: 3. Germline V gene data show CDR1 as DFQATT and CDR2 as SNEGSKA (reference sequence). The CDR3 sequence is CSARPSGRANIQYF. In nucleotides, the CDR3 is TGCAGTGCTAGACCTAGCGGGAGGGCGAACATTCAGTACTTC.

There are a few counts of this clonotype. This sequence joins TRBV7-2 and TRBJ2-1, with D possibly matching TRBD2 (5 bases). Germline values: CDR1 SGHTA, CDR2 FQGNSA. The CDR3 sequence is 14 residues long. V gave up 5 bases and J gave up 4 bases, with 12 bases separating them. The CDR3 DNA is TGTGCCAGCAGCCCCCGGACTTTGTACAATGAGCAGTTCTTC. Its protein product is CASSPRTLYNEQFF.

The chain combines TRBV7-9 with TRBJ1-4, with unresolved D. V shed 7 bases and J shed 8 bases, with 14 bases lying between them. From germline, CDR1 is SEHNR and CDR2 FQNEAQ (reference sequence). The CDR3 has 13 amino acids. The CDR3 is CASKPGSSEKLFF. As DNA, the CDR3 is TGTGCCAGCAAGCCGGGGTCGAGCGAAAAACTGTTTTTT.

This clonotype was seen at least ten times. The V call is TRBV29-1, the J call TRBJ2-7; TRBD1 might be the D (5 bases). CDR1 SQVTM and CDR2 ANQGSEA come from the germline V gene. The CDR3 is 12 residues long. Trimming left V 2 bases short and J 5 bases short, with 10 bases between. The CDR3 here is CSVELGLDEQYF. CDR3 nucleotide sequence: TGCAGCGTTGAATTGGGGCTCGACGAGCAGTACTTC.

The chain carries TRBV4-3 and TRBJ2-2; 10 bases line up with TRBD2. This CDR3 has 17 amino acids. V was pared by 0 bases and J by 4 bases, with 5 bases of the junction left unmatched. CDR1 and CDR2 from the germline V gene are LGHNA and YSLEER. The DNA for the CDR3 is TGCGCCAGCAGCCAAGAATCTAGCGGGGGTGGCACCGGGGAGCTGTTTTTT. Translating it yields CASSQESSGGGTGELFF.

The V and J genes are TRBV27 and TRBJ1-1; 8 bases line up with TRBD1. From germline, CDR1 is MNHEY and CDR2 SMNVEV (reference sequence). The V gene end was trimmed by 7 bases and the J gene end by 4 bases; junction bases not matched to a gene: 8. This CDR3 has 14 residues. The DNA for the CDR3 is TGTGCCAGCACCCCAGGGGGCCTGAGCACTGAAGCTTTCTTT. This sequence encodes CASTPGGLSTEAFF.

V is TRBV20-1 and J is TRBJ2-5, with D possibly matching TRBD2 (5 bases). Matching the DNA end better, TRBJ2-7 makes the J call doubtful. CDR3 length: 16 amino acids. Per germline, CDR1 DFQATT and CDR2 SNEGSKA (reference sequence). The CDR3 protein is CSARDLAWRRANEQYF. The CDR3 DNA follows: TGCAGTGCTAGAGATCTAGCATGGAGGAGAGCCAACGAGCAGTACTTC.

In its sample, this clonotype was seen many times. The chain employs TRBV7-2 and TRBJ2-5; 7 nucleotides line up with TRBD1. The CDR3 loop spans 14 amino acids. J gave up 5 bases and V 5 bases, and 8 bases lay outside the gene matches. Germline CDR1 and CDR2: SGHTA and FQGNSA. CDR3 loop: CASSQPGQVETQYF. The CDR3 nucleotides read TGTGCCAGCAGCCAACCCGGACAGGTGGAGACCCAGTACTTC.

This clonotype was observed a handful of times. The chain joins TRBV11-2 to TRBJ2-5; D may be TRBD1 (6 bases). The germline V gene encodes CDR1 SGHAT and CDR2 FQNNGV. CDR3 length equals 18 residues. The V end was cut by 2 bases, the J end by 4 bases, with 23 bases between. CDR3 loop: CASSLFRSGTGFRETQYF. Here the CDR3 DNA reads TGTGCCAGCAGCTTATTCCGTAGTGGAACAGGGTTCCGAGAGACCCAGTACTTC.

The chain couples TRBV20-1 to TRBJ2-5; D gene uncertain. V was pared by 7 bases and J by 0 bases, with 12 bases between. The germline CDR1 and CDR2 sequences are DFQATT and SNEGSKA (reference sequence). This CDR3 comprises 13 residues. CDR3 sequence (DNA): TGCAGTGTTCTCGCCGCGTACCAAGAGACCCAGTACTTC. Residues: CSVLAAYQETQYF.

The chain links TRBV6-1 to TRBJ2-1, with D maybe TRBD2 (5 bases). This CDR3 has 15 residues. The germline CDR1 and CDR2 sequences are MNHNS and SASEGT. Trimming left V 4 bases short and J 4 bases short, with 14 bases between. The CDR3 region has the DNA TGTGCCAGCAGTGTGCCCAACACGGGGTACAATGAGCAGTTCTTC. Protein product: CASSVPNTGYNEQFF.

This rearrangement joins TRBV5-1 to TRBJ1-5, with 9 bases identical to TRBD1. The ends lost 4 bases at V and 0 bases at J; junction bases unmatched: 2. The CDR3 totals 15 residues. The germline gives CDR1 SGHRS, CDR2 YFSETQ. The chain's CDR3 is CASSVTGGSNQPQHF. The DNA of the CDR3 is TGCGCCAGCAGCGTGACAGGGGGTAGCAATCAGCCCCAGCATTTT.

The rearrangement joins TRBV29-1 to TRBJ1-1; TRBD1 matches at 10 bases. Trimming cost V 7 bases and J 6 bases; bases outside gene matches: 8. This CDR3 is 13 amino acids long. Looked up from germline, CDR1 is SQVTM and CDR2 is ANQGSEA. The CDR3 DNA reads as TGCAGCGCTAGGGACAGGGGATTCCCTGAAGCTTTCTTT. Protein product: CSARDRGFPEAFF.